The rows below give T cell receptor beta chains drawn from one sample of a study of identical twins. One entry per CDR3 protein results from TCRdb running MiXCR on the 5' RACE reads. Found here are hundreds of thousands of distinct CDR3 sequences, about 20% of them singletons; the top ten hold more than 4%. A further study also used this sample, focusing on T cells expressing NK-cell markers.

The sequenced sample consisted of PBMCs. Receptor source: a woman under 30 in good health. The CDR3 runs from the conserved cysteine through the conserved F or W. D genes are given only for firm matches. Only some rows state a clone size, as once, few, many or a class for expanded clones.

-	TRBV27	TRBJ2-2	-	TGTGCCTCCCGGATAGGGGGAGAGACCGGGGAGCTGTTTTTT	CASRIGGETGELFF
TRBD2	TRBV7-9	TRBJ2-5	-	TGTGCCAGCACCCTGGGAGGGAACGGAGAGACCCAGTACTTC	CASTLGGNGETQYF
TRBD1	TRBV29-1	TRBJ1-2	few	TGCAGCGTCACCCAGACAGGGGACTATGGCTACACCTTC	CSVTQTGDYGYTF
TRBD1	TRBV12-3/TRBV12-4	TRBJ1-2	many	TGTGCCAGCAGTCCATCCGGGACAGGGGGCGGCTACACCTTC	CASSPSGTGGGYTF
TRBD2	TRBV10-3	TRBJ2-5	many	TGTGCCATCAGTGAGTCGGGAGGGGCGTCAGAGACCCAGTACTTC	CAISESGGASETQYF
TRBD2	TRBV12-3/TRBV12-4	TRBJ2-1	-	TGTGCCAGCTCTGGGGGGGGACCCTACAATGAGCAGTTCTTC	CASSGGGPYNEQFF
TRBD2	TRBV12-3/TRBV12-4	TRBJ2-3	-	TGTGCCAGCAGGGGCCTGGTAGCGGGAGGGACAGATACGCAGTATTTT	CASRGLVAGGTDTQYF
TRBD2	TRBV27	TRBJ2-1	-	TGTGCCAGCAGCCTAGCGGGAGATAATCTCAATGAGCAGTTCTTC	CASSLAGDNLNEQFF
TRBD1	TRBV29-1	TRBJ1-2	few	TGCAGCGTTGGTGACGACAGGGGGACTGGCTACACCTTC	CSVGDDRGTGYTF
-	TRBV5-6	TRBJ2-3	-	TGTGCCAGCAGCCGACGGTCAGATACGCAGTATTTT	CASSRRSDTQYF
-	TRBV12-3/TRBV12-4	TRBJ2-5	-	TGTGCCAGCAGTTTGCTCCAGAAAGAGACCCAGTACTTC	CASSLLQKETQYF
-	TRBV5-6	TRBJ2-6	-	TGTGCCAGCAGCTTCACTGGGGCCAACGTCCTGACTTTC	CASSFTGANVLTF
TRBD1	TRBV12-3/TRBV12-4	TRBJ2-2	few	TGTGCCAGCAGACAGGGGCAAGCCCCGAACACCGGGGAGCTGTTTTTT	CASRQGQAPNTGELFF
-	TRBV5-1	TRBJ2-1	-	TGCGCCAGCAGCTTGGGAGGAGGCAATTTGGGCAATGAGCAGTTCTTC	CASSLGGGNLGNEQFF
-	TRBV12-3/TRBV12-4	TRBJ2-1	-	TGTGCCAGCAGTTTGACGGCAGTCAATGAGCAGTTCTTC	CASSLTAVNEQFF
-	TRBV7-2	TRBJ2-3	few	TGTGCCAGCAGCCCAGACAGTTTCACAGATACGCAGTATTTT	CASSPDSFTDTQYF
-	TRBV11-2	TRBJ1-2	many	TGTGCCAGCAGCTTAACGATAGGGGGGATCTATGGCTACACCTTC	CASSLTIGGIYGYTF
-	TRBV10-3	TRBJ2-7	many	TGTGCCATCAAGTTGGAAGGGGCAGGGGAGTACGAGCAGTACTTC	CAIKLEGAGEYEQYF
-	TRBV9	TRBJ2-1	once	TGTGCCAGCAGCGTGGTCGGCTATGGGGATGAGCAGTTCTTC	CASSVVGYGDEQFF
TRBD1	TRBV20-1	TRBJ1-6	many	TGCAGCCTAAGGACAGGGGCCAATTCACCCCTCCACTTT	CSLRTGANSPLHF
-	TRBV6-6	TRBJ2-7	few	TGTGCCAGCACCCACTCCGATCCCTACGAGCAGTACTTC	CASTHSDPYEQYF
-	TRBV6-6	TRBJ2-1	few	TGTGCCAGCAGGTCCGACGGCAAGCAGTTCTTC	CASRSDGKQFF
TRBD2	TRBV11-1	TRBJ2-2	-	TGTGCCAGCAGCCCGAGATGGCGCGGGGGGGGCACCGGGGAGCTGTTTTTT	CASSPRWRGGGTGELFF
-	TRBV4-1	TRBJ2-5	-	TGCGCCAGCAGCCAAGGGGGGCTTAAGGGAGAGACCCAGTACTTC	CASSQGGLKGETQYF
-	TRBV20-1	TRBJ1-3	-	TGCAGTATCAGAGTTACGGCGAACACCATATATTTT	CSIRVTANTIYF
-	TRBV20-1	TRBJ2-7	few	TGCAGTGCGAATAATAACGAGCAGTACTTC	CSANNNEQYF
-	TRBV6-1	TRBJ2-1	-	TGTGCCAGCAATCCAGGGGCCGCCATGGATGAGCAGTTCTTC	CASNPGAAMDEQFF
TRBD2	TRBV20-1	TRBJ2-5	-	TGCAGTGCTTCCCATGGCGGGGGTGAGACCCAGTACTTC	CSASHGGGETQYF
-	TRBV6-1	TRBJ2-1	few	TGTGCCAGCAGCCCACCGGGACACCTCAATGAGCAGTTCTTC	CASSPPGHLNEQFF
-	TRBV5-1	TRBJ2-3	few	TGCGCCAGCAGCTGGGCCGGGGGGCCGGGAGATACGCAGTATTTT	CASSWAGGPGDTQYF
-	TRBV6-4	TRBJ2-1	few	TGTGCCAGCAGTGCCATAGCGGTACCAGAATCTGAGCAGTTCTTC	CASSAIAVPESEQFF
TRBD2	TRBV4-3	TRBJ2-1	-	TGCGCCAGCACTTCTTCCGCGGGAGGGATAGGTGAGCAGTTCTTC	CASTSSAGGIGEQFF
-	TRBV10-3	TRBJ2-1	many	TGTGCCATTGGCGCGGTTGACCCGACGGCTGAGCAGTTCTTC	CAIGAVDPTAEQFF
-	TRBV12-3/TRBV12-4	TRBJ2-7	-	TGTGCCAGCAGTACCTTACCCTACGAGCAGTACTTC	CASSTLPYEQYF
-	TRBV2	TRBJ1-2	-	TGTGCCAGCAGTGATGGGAGGGGTGAATATACCTTC	CASSDGRGEYTF
-	TRBV20-1	TRBJ1-3	many	TGCAGTGCTAGAGCATCCGACAGCGAAAACACCATATATTTT	CSARASDSENTIYF
-	TRBV5-1	TRBJ2-1	once	TGCGCCAGCAGCCTTCGGACAGCCGATAGCTCCTACAATGAGCAGTTCTTC	CASSLRTADSSYNEQFF
-	TRBV6-1	TRBJ2-1	-	TGTGCCAGCGGAAGACGCCCCTACAGGTCCATGGAGCAGTTCTTC	CASGRRPYRSMEQFF
-	TRBV5-1	TRBJ2-7	-	TGCGCCAGCAGCCCACGTCCCGGGACATCTACCGAGCAGTACTTC	CASSPRPGTSTEQYF
-	TRBV28	TRBJ1-2	-	TGTGCCAGCAGTACCTATTCGGACTATGGCTACACCTTC	CASSTYSDYGYTF
-	TRBV11-2	TRBJ2-5	-	TGTGCCAGCAGCCCCCGGGCCCTACTGACTCATCAAGAGACCCAGTACTTC	CASSPRALLTHQETQYF
-	TRBV12-3/TRBV12-4	TRBJ1-1	-	TGTGCCAGCAGGGGTACAGAGGCTCACACTGAAGCTTTCTTT	CASRGTEAHTEAFF
TRBD1	TRBV20-1	TRBJ2-7	-	TGCAGTGCCGTCCGGGACAGGGTCAACGAGCAGTACTTC	CSAVRDRVNEQYF
TRBD2	TRBV20-1	TRBJ2-3	many	TGCAGTGCGGACGCCGGGAGGGCTGATACGCAGTATTTT	CSADAGRADTQYF
TRBD1	TRBV5-4	TRBJ2-7	-	TGTGCCAGCAGCTCTCGGACAGGGGGGTACTACGAGCAGTACTTC	CASSSRTGGYYEQYF
TRBD2	TRBV7-2	TRBJ2-7	few	TGTGCCAGCAGCCCTAGTCTAGCGGCTCCCTACGAGCAGTACTTC	CASSPSLAAPYEQYF
-	TRBV7-9	TRBJ1-1	-	TGTGCCAGCACCGCCAAAGTTTTCACTGAAGCTTTCTTT	CASTAKVFTEAFF
-	TRBV7-9	TRBJ1-1	once	TGTGCCAGCAGCTTGTTGACGGTGAACACTGAAGCTTTCTTT	CASSLLTVNTEAFF